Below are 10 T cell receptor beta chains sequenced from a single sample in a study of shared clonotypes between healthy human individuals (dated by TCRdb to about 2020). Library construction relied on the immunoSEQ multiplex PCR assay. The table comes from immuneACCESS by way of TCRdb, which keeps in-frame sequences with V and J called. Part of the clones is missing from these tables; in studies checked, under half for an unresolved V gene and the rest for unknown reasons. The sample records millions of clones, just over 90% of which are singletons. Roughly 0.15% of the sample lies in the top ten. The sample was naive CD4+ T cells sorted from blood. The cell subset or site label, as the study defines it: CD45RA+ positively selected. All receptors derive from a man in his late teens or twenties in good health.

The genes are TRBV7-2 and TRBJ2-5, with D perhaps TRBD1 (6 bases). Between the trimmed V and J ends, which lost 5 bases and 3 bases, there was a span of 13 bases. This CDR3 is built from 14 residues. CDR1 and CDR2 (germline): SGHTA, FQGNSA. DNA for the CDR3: TGTGCCAGCAGCCTGGGGGCAGGCGAAGAGACCCAGTACTTC. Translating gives CASSLGAGEETQYF.

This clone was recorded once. The DNA of the CDR3 is TGTGCCAGCAGTTCGACAGTACCGAGCATTCAGTACTTC. Its protein product is CASSSTVPSIQYF. The J gene is TRBJ2-4, the V gene TRBV28, with D possibly TRBD1 on 5 matching bases. The CDR3 covers 13 residues. Germline loops: CDR1 MDHEN, CDR2 SYDVKM. Trimming left V 4 bases short and J 9 bases short, with 13 bases between.

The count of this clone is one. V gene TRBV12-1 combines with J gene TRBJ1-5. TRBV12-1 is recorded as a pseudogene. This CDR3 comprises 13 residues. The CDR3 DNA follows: TGTGCCAGCAGCGACCTAGGAAGTCAGCCCCAGCATTTT. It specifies CASSDLGSQPQHF.

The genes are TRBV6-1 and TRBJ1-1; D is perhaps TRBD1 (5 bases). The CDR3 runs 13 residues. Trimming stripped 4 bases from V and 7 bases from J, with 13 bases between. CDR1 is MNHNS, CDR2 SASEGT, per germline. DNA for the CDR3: TGTGCCAGCAGTGCGGTCAGGGTCAGTGAAGCTTTCTTT. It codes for CASSAVRVSEAFF.

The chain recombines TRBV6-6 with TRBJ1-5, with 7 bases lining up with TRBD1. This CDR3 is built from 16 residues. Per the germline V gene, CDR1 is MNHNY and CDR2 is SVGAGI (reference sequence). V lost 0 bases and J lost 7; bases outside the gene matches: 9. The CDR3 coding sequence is TGTGCCAGCAGTTACTCGGGACAGCTCGATCAGCAGCCCCAGCATTTT. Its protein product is CASSYSGQLDQQPQHF.

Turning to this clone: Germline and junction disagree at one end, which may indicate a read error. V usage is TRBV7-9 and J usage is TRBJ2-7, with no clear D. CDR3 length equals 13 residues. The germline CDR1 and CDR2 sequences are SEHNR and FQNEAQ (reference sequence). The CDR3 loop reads CACRPTVTGEQYF. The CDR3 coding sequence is TGTGCCTGCAGACCCACGGTGACCGGCGAGCAGTACTTC.

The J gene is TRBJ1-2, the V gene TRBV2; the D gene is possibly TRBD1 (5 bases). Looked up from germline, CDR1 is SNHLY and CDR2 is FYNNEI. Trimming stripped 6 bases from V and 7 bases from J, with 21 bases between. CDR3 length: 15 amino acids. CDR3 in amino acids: CASSVHLTAAVGYTF. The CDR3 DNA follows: TGTGCCAGCAGCGTCCACCTGACAGCTGCTGTTGGCTACACCTTC. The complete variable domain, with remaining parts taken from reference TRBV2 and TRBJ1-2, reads EPEVTQTPSHQVTQMGQEVILRCVPISNHLYFYWYRQILGQKVEFLVSFYNNEISEKSEIFDDQFSVERPDGSNFTLKIRSTKLEDSAMYFCASSVHLTAAVGYTFGSGTRLTVV.

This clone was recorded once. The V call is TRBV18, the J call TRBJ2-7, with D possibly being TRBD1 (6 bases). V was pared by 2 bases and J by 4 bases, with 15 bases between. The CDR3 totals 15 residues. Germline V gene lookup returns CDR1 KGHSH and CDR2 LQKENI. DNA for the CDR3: TGTGCCAGCTCACCAGGAACAGGGAAAAGGTACGAGCAGTACTTC. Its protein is CASSPGTGKRYEQYF.

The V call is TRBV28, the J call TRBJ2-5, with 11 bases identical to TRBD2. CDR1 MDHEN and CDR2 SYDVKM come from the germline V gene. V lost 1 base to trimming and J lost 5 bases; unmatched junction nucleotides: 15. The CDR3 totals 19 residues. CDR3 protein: CASSLFNLSGGAGKETQYF. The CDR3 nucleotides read TGTGCCAGCAGTTTATTCAACCTTAGCGGGGGGGCCGGGAAGGAGACCCAGTACTTC.

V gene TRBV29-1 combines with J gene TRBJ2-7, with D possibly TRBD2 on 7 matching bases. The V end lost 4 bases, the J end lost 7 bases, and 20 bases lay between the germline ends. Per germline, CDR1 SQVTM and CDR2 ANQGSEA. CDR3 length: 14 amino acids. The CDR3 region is CSVGLRGAKWEQYF. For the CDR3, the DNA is TGCAGCGTTGGCCTCCGGGGGGCGAAGTGGGAGCAGTACTTC.